Listed below are T cell receptor beta chains from one sample, sequenced in a study of shared clonotypes between healthy human individuals. Sequencing used immunoSEQ multiplex PCR; TCRdb keeps in-frame clones, though not all of them. This repertoire shows about 2.4 million clones, 93% found once; its top ten account for 0.36%. Specimen: naive CD4+ T cells from PBMCs. All receptors come from a man between 18 and 29 years old in good health. Some clones in this sample may be carry-over from other donors' samples. CDR3s include the opening cysteine and the closing phenylalanine or tryptophan. The D gene is left open where the match is weak.

j_call: TRBJ1-4
v_call: TRBV7-2
d_call: TRBD1
cdr3_length: 14
cdr3_aa: CASSLDRAAEKLFF

j_call: TRBJ2-1
v_call: TRBV5-5
d_call: TRBD1
cdr3_length: 15
cdr3_aa: CASSWGQGLWNEQFF

j_call: TRBJ2-5
v_call: TRBV7-2
d_call: .
cdr3_length: 13
cdr3_aa: CASSLLHGETQYF

j_call: TRBJ2-7
v_call: TRBV6-5
d_call: TRBD1
cdr3_length: 15
cdr3_aa: CASSPGRQGTYEQYF

j_call: TRBJ1-1
v_call: TRBV5-5
d_call: TRBD1
cdr3_length: 19
cdr3_aa: CASSRRSWRDRAYFTEAFF

j_call: TRBJ2-7
v_call: TRBV28
d_call: TRBD1
cdr3_length: 16
cdr3_aa: CASSSPGQGARDEQYF

j_call: TRBJ2-3
v_call: TRBV7-3
d_call: .
cdr3_length: 14
cdr3_aa: CASSNDRYTDTQYF

j_call: TRBJ1-1
v_call: TRBV6-1
d_call: .
cdr3_length: 12
cdr3_aa: CASSQPVTEAFF

j_call: TRBJ2-3
v_call: TRBV5-1
d_call: .
cdr3_length: 15
cdr3_aa: CASSRGQSYRDTQYF

j_call: TRBJ2-5
v_call: TRBV9
d_call: .
cdr3_length: 13
cdr3_aa: CASSRDFQETQYF

j_call: TRBJ2-1
v_call: TRBV4-2
d_call: .
cdr3_length: 19
cdr3_aa: CASSPRQGRWEDSYNEQFF

j_call: TRBJ1-4
v_call: TRBV5-1
d_call: .
cdr3_length: 16
cdr3_aa: CASSLGPVGDGEKLFF

j_call: TRBJ1-2
v_call: TRBV28
d_call: TRBD1
cdr3_length: 14
cdr3_aa: CASSFLRTGYGYTF

j_call: TRBJ1-4
v_call: TRBV27
d_call: .
cdr3_length: 16
cdr3_aa: CASSPRRGGSNEKLFF

j_call: TRBJ2-7
v_call: TRBV20-1
d_call: .
cdr3_length: 11
cdr3_aa: CSARTGYEQYF

j_call: TRBJ1-3
v_call: TRBV6-6
d_call: .
cdr3_length: 15
cdr3_aa: CASSYSQGSGNTIYF

j_call: TRBJ2-2
v_call: TRBV7-3
d_call: TRBD2
cdr3_length: 15
cdr3_aa: CASSPGLVGLGELFF

j_call: TRBJ2-1
v_call: TRBV18
d_call: .
cdr3_length: 16
cdr3_aa: CASSVIAGNSYNEQFF

j_call: TRBJ2-3
v_call: TRBV4-1
d_call: .
cdr3_length: 12
cdr3_aa: CASGLTTDTQYF

j_call: TRBJ1-2
v_call: TRBV5-1
d_call: .
cdr3_length: 13
cdr3_aa: CASSLTGPRVEVF

j_call: TRBJ1-5
v_call: TRBV6-5
d_call: .
cdr3_length: 14
cdr3_aa: CASTTRYSNQPQHF

j_call: TRBJ1-4
v_call: TRBV18
d_call: .
cdr3_length: 14
cdr3_aa: CASSPGWGDEKLFF

j_call: TRBJ2-1
v_call: TRBV5-6
d_call: TRBD2
cdr3_length: 18
cdr3_aa: CASSLEMGGAGTYNEQFF

j_call: TRBJ2-3
v_call: TRBV6-5
d_call: TRBD1
cdr3_length: 14
cdr3_aa: CASRIPGGTDTQYF

j_call: TRBJ2-1
v_call: TRBV2
d_call: .
cdr3_length: 14
cdr3_aa: CASSRTLNYNEQFF

j_call: TRBJ2-1
v_call: TRBV18
d_call: TRBD2
cdr3_length: 16
cdr3_aa: CASSVSSGSSYNEQFF

j_call: TRBJ1-2
v_call: TRBV5-6
d_call: .
cdr3_length: 13
cdr3_aa: CASSWEGDYGYTF

j_call: TRBJ2-6
v_call: TRBV7-2
d_call: .
cdr3_length: 14
cdr3_aa: CASRLSAGANVLTF

j_call: TRBJ2-1
v_call: TRBV6-6
d_call: TRBD2
cdr3_length: 14
cdr3_aa: CASSLSGSGNEQFF

j_call: TRBJ2-7
v_call: TRBV5-8
d_call: TRBD2
cdr3_length: 14
cdr3_aa: CASSLVREVNEQYF

j_call: TRBJ2-7
v_call: TRBV27
d_call: .
cdr3_length: 17
cdr3_aa: CASSMGRVPMSSYEQYF

j_call: TRBJ1-5
v_call: TRBV19
d_call: .
cdr3_length: 16
cdr3_aa: CASSIGSVKSNQPQHF

j_call: TRBJ2-7
v_call: TRBV15
d_call: .
cdr3_length: 12
cdr3_aa: CATSRLEGEQYF

j_call: TRBJ2-3
v_call: TRBV5-1
d_call: TRBD2
cdr3_length: 16
cdr3_aa: CASSLVATSGTDTQYF

j_call: TRBJ2-7
v_call: TRBV27
d_call: .
cdr3_length: 15
cdr3_aa: CASSPWWETTYEQYF

j_call: TRBJ2-7
v_call: TRBV29-1
d_call: .
cdr3_length: 14
cdr3_aa: CSVGFTGYFYEQYF

j_call: TRBJ2-7
v_call: TRBV5-1
d_call: .
cdr3_length: 13
cdr3_aa: CASNEGVAYEQYF

j_call: TRBJ2-1
v_call: TRBV7-2
d_call: .
cdr3_length: 13
cdr3_aa: CASSLRLDNEQFF

j_call: TRBJ1-3
v_call: TRBV9
d_call: .
cdr3_length: 18
cdr3_aa: CASSVASGGSGSGNTIYF

j_call: TRBJ1-1
v_call: TRBV10-3
d_call: TRBD1
cdr3_length: 16
cdr3_aa: CAISGAGGALNTEAFF

j_call: TRBJ2-5
v_call: TRBV19
d_call: .
cdr3_length: 11
cdr3_aa: CASTSGETQYF

j_call: TRBJ2-7
v_call: TRBV10-3
d_call: TRBD1
cdr3_length: 14
cdr3_aa: CAIRAGTGTYEQYF

j_call: TRBJ2-7
v_call: TRBV5-1
d_call: TRBD1
cdr3_length: 15
cdr3_aa: CASSPRDRVVYEQYF

j_call: TRBJ2-7
v_call: TRBV28
d_call: TRBD1
cdr3_length: 12
cdr3_aa: CASRDRDYEQYF

j_call: TRBJ2-5
v_call: TRBV5-8
d_call: TRBD2
cdr3_length: 17
cdr3_aa: CASSFMASGTHQETQYF

j_call: TRBJ1-2
v_call: TRBV4-1
d_call: .
cdr3_length: 16
cdr3_aa: CASSQDPPGRRYGYTF

j_call: TRBJ2-1
v_call: TRBV5-4
d_call: TRBD2
cdr3_length: 15
cdr3_aa: CASSKGLAGNNEQFF

j_call: TRBJ2-7
v_call: TRBV29-1
d_call: .
cdr3_length: 11
cdr3_aa: CSVVTFYEQYF

j_call: TRBJ2-3
v_call: TRBV9
d_call: .
cdr3_length: 16
cdr3_aa: CASSVGITKLTDTQYF

j_call: TRBJ2-7
v_call: TRBV5-4
d_call: TRBD1
cdr3_length: 13
cdr3_aa: CASMPGGSYEQYF

j_call: TRBJ2-7
v_call: TRBV18
d_call: .
cdr3_length: 15
cdr3_aa: CASSLLGGHTYEQYF